Listed here is a single T cell receptor (beta chain). Its target is not known. The data stem from a study of shared clonotypes between healthy human individuals. Sequencing used immunoSEQ multiplex PCR; TCRdb keeps in-frame clones, though not all of them. This sample has approximately 710,000 clones, with 90% found just once. This CDR3 is 15 amino acids long. J was trimmed by 5 bases and V by 5 bases; bases with no gene match: 12. CDR1 is SEHNR, CDR2 FQNEAQ, per germline (reference sequence). Overall study results and limits: Represented diversity (both genetic and exposure-history) was limited by the small number of donors.

Every donor, a Caucasian adult, lived in Nashville, Tennessee. What was sequenced was memory CD8+ T cells from PBMCs. Subset described: CD45RO+ cells pooled with CCR7-negative TemRA cells. The chain recombines TRBV7-9 with TRBJ2-7, with 7 positions matching TRBD1. This sequence was found in a man aged 18 to 35 in good health. Some clones in this sample may be carry-over from other donors' samples. The CDR3 protein is CASSTVQGREDEQYF. The CDR3 DNA is TGTGCCAGCAGCACAGTACAGGGGCGAGAAGACGAGCAGTACTTC.